This TCR beta chain was captured in a study of T cells expressing NK-cell markers. The CDR3 runs to 19 residues. In germline, CDR1 is SGHVS, CDR2 FNYEAQ. TCRdb re-called the 5' RACE reads and catalogs CDR3 proteins one per entry, DNA excluded. Reported are some 190,000 distinct CDR3 sequences; the ten largest clones contain 20%. This sequence was found in a man between 18 and 69 years old in good health. The V call is TRBV7-6, the J call TRBJ2-1; TCRdb proposes TRBD1, but this gene call is untestable without DNA. The source material was blood T cells: a sorted CD56 or NKG2C T cell subset, CD4+ or CD8+ T cells, or bulk PBMC T cells (not recorded which). The CDR3: CASSLELHGGVSSYNEQFF.